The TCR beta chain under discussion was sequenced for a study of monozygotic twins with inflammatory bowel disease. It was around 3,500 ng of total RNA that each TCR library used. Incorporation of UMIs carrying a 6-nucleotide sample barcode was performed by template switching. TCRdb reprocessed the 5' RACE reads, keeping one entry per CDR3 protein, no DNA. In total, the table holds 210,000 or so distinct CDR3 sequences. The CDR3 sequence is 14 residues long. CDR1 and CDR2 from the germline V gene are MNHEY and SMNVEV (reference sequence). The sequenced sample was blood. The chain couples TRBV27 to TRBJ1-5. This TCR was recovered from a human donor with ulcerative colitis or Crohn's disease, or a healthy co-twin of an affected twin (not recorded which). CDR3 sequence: CASSYQGSNQPQHF.